Below, 19 T cell receptor beta chains from the same sample are listed, as sequenced in a study of blood T cell repertoires in COVID-19. Sequencing used immunoSEQ multiplex PCR; TCRdb keeps in-frame clones, though not all of them. Of fewer than 90,000 clones listed, about 79% are singletons. The specimen was peripheral blood. The source of these receptors is a woman aged 45 to 65 with acute or convalescent COVID-19.

This sequence joins TRBV7-2 and TRBJ2-5, with D possibly being TRBD1 (6 bases). The ends were cut back, 1 base at V and 4 bases at J, with 16 bases in the middle. This CDR3 is built from 16 residues. Germline V gives CDR1 SGHTA, CDR2 FQGNSA. CDR3 loop: CASSLVPLGGGETQYF. Written as DNA, the CDR3 is TGTGCCAGCAGCTTAGTGCCCCTTGGGGGCGGAGAGACCCAGTACTTC.

The V and J genes are TRBV10-3 and TRBJ2-7, with a weak D call TRBD1 (6 bases). This CDR3 is built from 16 residues. Trimming pared 5 bases from V and 0 bases from J, leaving 17 bases between. The germline CDR1 and CDR2 sequences are ENHRY and SYGVKD. CDR3 DNA sequence: TGTGCCATCAGTCCCCGGGACACCGGGGCCTCCTACGAGCAGTACTTC. It specifies CAISPRDTGASYEQYF.

This sequence joins TRBV7-9 and TRBJ1-3; 8 nucleotides agree with TRBD1. CDR1 is SEHNR, CDR2 FQNEAQ, per germline (reference sequence). J lost 0 bases, V lost 5 bases, and 6 bases had no gene match. The CDR3 has 16 residues. The CDR3 coding sequence is TGTGCCAGCAGCCCCGGGACAGGTTTCTCTGGAAACACCATATATTTT. This codes for CASSPGTGFSGNTIYF.

J is TRBJ1-1 and V is TRBV16, with D unclear. V was cut by 2 bases and J by 4 bases, with 14 bases left in between. Germline-derived CDR1 and CDR2 are KGHSY and FQNENV. The CDR3 covers 15 residues. CDR3 DNA sequence: TGTGCCAGCAGCCAAAGACCAGGTGGAGGCACTGAAGCTTTCTTT. As protein: CASSQRPGGGTEAFF.

This chain connects TRBV2 to TRBJ2-4; D gene uncertain. Germline lookup yields CDR1 SNHLY and CDR2 FYNNEI. The V and J ends lost 1 base and 0 bases respectively, with 7 bases between them. The CDR3 sequence is 15 residues long. The CDR3 DNA reads TGTGCCAGCAGTGAAGGCACAGTAGCCAAAAACATTCAGTACTTC. It codes for CASSEGTVAKNIQYF.

The chain employs TRBV10-3 and TRBJ1-6, with 7 bases that match TRBD1. Germline V gives CDR1 ENHRY, CDR2 SYGVKD. With V trimmed by 6 bases and J by 1 base, 3 bases remained unmatched. The CDR3 length is 15 residues. DNA for the CDR3: TGTGCCATCAGAACAGGGGATTCCTATAATTCACCCCTCCACTTT. Encoded protein: CAIRTGDSYNSPLHF.

The CDR3 DNA reads TGTGCCAGCAGTTACTACGGAGGTCAGCCCCAGCATTTT. Protein: CASSYYGGQPQHF. The V call is TRBV6-5, the J call TRBJ1-5, with D hard to call. The V and J ends lost 1 base and 6 bases respectively, with 7 bases between them. This CDR3 contains 13 residues. Germline loops: CDR1 MNHEY, CDR2 SVGAGI.

The rearrangement links TRBV30 to TRBJ1-6, with 7 bases matching TRBD1. Trimming took 5 bases from V and 5 from J; bases not matched to a gene: 6. From germline, CDR1 is GTSNPN and CDR2 SVGIG (reference sequence). This CDR3 spans 14 amino acids. CDR3 in DNA: TGTGCCTGGGTGGGACAGTCAAATAATTCACCCCTCCACTTT. Protein: CAWVGQSNNSPLHF.

This clone was detected only a few times. The chain joins TRBV10-3 to TRBJ1-4; 7 bases map to TRBD1. V was clipped by 6 bases and J by 7 bases; unmatched bases: 8. Germline values: CDR1 ENHRY, CDR2 SYGVKD. The CDR3 is 14 amino acids. CDR3 nucleotides: TGTGCCATCAGGGGGACAGACCTCCCTGAAAAACTGTTTTTT. Protein sequence: CAIRGTDLPEKLFF.

This chain uses TRBV28 with TRBJ1-6; possibly TRBD1 for D (5 bases). Trimming left V 5 bases short and J 4 bases short, with 9 bases between. Germline-derived CDR1 and CDR2 are MDHEN and SYDVKM. The CDR3 runs to 14 residues. The CDR3 sequence is CASSNDRYNSPLHF. CDR3 nucleotide sequence: TGTGCCAGCAGTAATGACAGATATAATTCACCCCTCCACTTT.

This chain links TRBV19 with TRBJ1-2; D not certain. Per the germline V gene, CDR1 is LNHDA and CDR2 is SQIVND (reference sequence). The CDR3 has 13 residues. V was shortened by 2 bases and J by 3 bases, with 7 bases between the two germline ends. CDR3 loop: CASSISGDYGYTF. The DNA for the CDR3 is TGTGCCAGTAGTATATCCGGGGACTATGGCTACACCTTC.

The chain recombines TRBV19 with TRBJ2-2; 8 bases are a match to TRBD1. From germline, CDR1 is LNHDA and CDR2 SQIVND (reference sequence). V lost 5 bases to trimming and J lost 3 bases; unmatched junction nucleotides: 8. CDR3 length: 16 amino acids. The CDR3 sequence is CASSFRGRSDTGELFF. CDR3 in DNA: TGTGCCAGTAGTTTCAGGGGGCGGTCCGACACCGGGGAGCTGTTTTTT. The full variable domain, rest sourced from reference TRBV19 and TRBJ2-2, is DGGITQSPKYLFRKEGQNVTLSCEQNLNHDAMYWYRQDPGQGLRLIYYSQIVNDFQKGDIAEGYSVSREKKESFPLTVTSAQKNPTAFYLCASSFRGRSDTGELFFGEGSRLTVL.

The genes are TRBV7-9 and TRBJ1-1; D might be TRBD1 (5 bases). Trimming cost V 4 bases and J 5 bases, with 11 bases left between them. Germline lookup yields CDR1 SEHNR and CDR2 FQNEAQ (reference sequence). This CDR3 spans 13 amino acids. This CDR3 is CASSSWGGTEAFF. The CDR3 region has the DNA TGTGCCAGCAGCTCCTGGGGGGGAACTGAAGCTTTCTTT.

The chain employs TRBV6-5 and TRBJ1-1; TRBD1 is a possible D gene (5 bases). CDR1 and CDR2 (germline): MNHEY, SVGAGI. The CDR3 spans 13 residues. Trimming cost V 8 bases and J 1 base, with 11 bases left between them. This CDR3 is CASGTLSNTEAFF. The CDR3, as DNA: TGTGCCAGCGGGACTCTCTCGAACACTGAAGCTTTCTTT.

V and J are TRBV7-2 and TRBJ1-2; D possibly corresponds to TRBD1 (5 bases). Germline values: CDR1 SGHTA, CDR2 FQGNSA. The CDR3 covers 16 residues. V lost 5 bases and J lost 7, with 23 bases in between. This chain's CDR3 is CASSPASSQGGGGYTF. CDR3 nucleotide sequence: TGTGCCAGCAGCCCCGCCTCGTCCCAGGGCGGCGGTGGCTACACCTTC. The whole variable domain, remainder taken from reference TRBV7-2 and TRBJ1-2, is GAGVSQSPSNKVTEKGKDVELRCDPISGHTALYWYRQSLGQGLEFLIYFQGNSAPDKSGLPSDRFSAERTGGSVSTLTIQRTQQEDSAVYLCASSPASSQGGGGYTFGSGTRLTVV.

This chain connects TRBV9 to TRBJ1-3; D remains ambiguous. Trimming removed 6 bases from V and 1 base from J, with 11 bases in between. Germline CDR1 is SGDLS and CDR2 is YYNGEE. This CDR3 spans 14 amino acids. CDR3 sequence reads: CASNPTGSGNTIYF. In nucleotides, the CDR3 is TGTGCCAGCAACCCGACTGGTTCTGGAAACACCATATATTTT.

This clone was recorded once. V gene TRBV6-5 combines with J gene TRBJ1-1; no definite D call. The V end was cut by 5 bases, the J end by 5 bases, with 18 bases between. The CDR3 runs 15 residues. Germline CDR1 MNHEY, CDR2 SVGAGI. CDR3 sequence reads: CASSTVEVTGTEAFF. The CDR3, as DNA: TGTGCCAGCAGTACGGTGGAGGTAACCGGGACTGAAGCTTTCTTT.

The J gene is TRBJ2-7, the V gene TRBV28; TRBD1 agrees at 8 bases. CDR1 is MDHEN, CDR2 SYDVKM, per germline. After removal of 1 base from V and 2 bases from J, the junction contained 25 bases not matched to a gene. The CDR3 extends over 22 amino acids. The CDR3 spells CASSLFFEPTQEETGEPYEQYF. Here the CDR3 DNA reads TGTGCCAGCAGTTTATTCTTCGAGCCCACCCAGGAAGAGACAGGGGAACCCTACGAGCAGTACTTC.

The chain recombines TRBV5-1 with TRBJ2-2; the match to TRBD2 covers 7 bases. Germline lookup yields CDR1 SGHRS and CDR2 YFSETQ. The CDR3 sequence is 15 residues long. After removal of 2 bases from V and 3 bases from J, the junction contained 4 bases not matched to a gene. Here the CDR3 DNA reads TGCGCCAGCAGCTTTAAGGGAGGGGACACCGGGGAGCTGTTTTTT. This encodes CASSFKGGDTGELFF.